A selection of T cell receptor beta chains follows, all from one sample in a study of T cell repertoires in cytomegalovirus infection. TCRdb reprocessed the reads via MiXCR and lists one record per CDR3 protein. The repertoire has tens of thousands of distinct CDR3 sequences, around 18% of them found once; the top ten carry approximately 26%. What these receptors recognize is not known. This material consisted of CD8+ T cells from cultured PBMCs, taken from culture after CMV antigen stimulation. The receptor set was obtained from a human donor in good health (CMV status not recorded). Some clones in this sample may be carry-over from other donors' samples. CDR3s include the opening cysteine and the closing phenylalanine or tryptophan. D genes are given only for firm matches.

v_call | d_call | cdr3_aa
TRBV7-9 | TRBD1 | CASSNRDRGTQPQHF
TRBV27 | NA | CASSFGQFTEAFF
TRBV11-2 | TRBD2 | CASSKGGLDSYNEQFF
TRBV27 | NA | CASRGGVANSPLHF
TRBV28 | TRBD2 | CASSLPSGAHYEQYF
TRBV6-4 | NA | CASSEVDSNTDTQYF
TRBV9 | TRBD2 | CASSVDERGFTDTQYF
TRBV6-6 | NA | CASSGTPWVEKLFF
TRBV7-8 | NA | CASSLDTGLNNEQFF
TRBV24-1 | NA | CATSAQRSYNEQFF
TRBV27 | NA | CASSLSQGSQPQHF
TRBV7-3 | NA | CASSSGLTRGEQFF
TRBV12-3/TRBV12-4 | TRBD1 | CASSVRDSSYEQYF
TRBV19 | NA | CASSIVGSQNIQYF
TRBV4-3 | NA | CASSQDSRGGTDTQYF
TRBV7-2 | NA | CASTDGALGGYTF
TRBV6-2/TRBV6-3 | NA | CASSYSSSYGYTF
TRBV19 | NA | CASSIGPSSYNEQFF
TRBV20-1 | TRBD2 | CSARGTSGRTDTQYF
TRBV12-3/TRBV12-4 | NA | CASSLRSASSTDTQYF
TRBV29-1 | NA | CSVEEGEQYF
TRBV6-2/TRBV6-3 | TRBD1 | CASSYSTGWHTEAFF
TRBV7-8 | NA | CASSLVFRVIPFEQYF
TRBV5-4 | NA | CASSLATGEQFF
TRBV6-5 | NA | CASSSTQEKLFF
TRBV7-3 | TRBD2 | CASSASGGLNNEQFF
TRBV7-2 | NA | CASTVGGAVTGELFF
TRBV11-2 | NA | CASSLDRWGDINYGYTF
TRBV27 | TRBD2 | CASKVSGRAQETQYF
TRBV3-1 | TRBD1 | CASSSGTGGADTQYF
TRBV4-1 | TRBD2 | CASSQDPSLAGHASTDTQYF
TRBV7-9 | NA | CATSPGGSNQPQHF
TRBV7-8 | TRBD2 | CASSLFGGRQYF
TRBV7-2 | NA | CASSFNGGQGYTF
TRBV7-2 | NA | CASSSRQDQRVYEQFF
TRBV7-2 | NA | CASSSGTTEAFF
TRBV6-1 | NA | CASMPQMNTEAFF
TRBV7-8 | NA | CASSLSASPYGYTF
TRBV7-2 | TRBD2 | CASSPRAAGGKSGELFF
TRBV7-8 | NA | CASSRYDWNTEAFF
TRBV6-2/TRBV6-3 | TRBD2 | CASSYIRTSFEQFF
TRBV27 | NA | CASSFSGAREQFF
TRBV7-2 | TRBD2 | CASSLRRLAGEGNEQYF
TRBV12-3/TRBV12-4 | NA | CASTESSGNTIYF
TRBV28 | TRBD1 | CASSSDREGDEQFF
TRBV12-3/TRBV12-4 | NA | CASSRALEQYF
TRBV12-3/TRBV12-4 | NA | CASSPPLATVYNEQFF
TRBV11-2 | NA | CASSLDFRVHEQFF
TRBV29-1 | NA | CSAGTLNQPQHF
TRBV4-1 | TRBD1 | CASSHHPGQGEKLFF
TRBV7-6 | TRBD1 | CVTQGAQETQYF
TRBV14 | TRBD1 | CASSLTRDRDYGYTF
TRBV19 | NA | CACNYGLGDWKDGYTF
TRBV6-2/TRBV6-3 | NA | CASSFDIDSSYNSPLHF